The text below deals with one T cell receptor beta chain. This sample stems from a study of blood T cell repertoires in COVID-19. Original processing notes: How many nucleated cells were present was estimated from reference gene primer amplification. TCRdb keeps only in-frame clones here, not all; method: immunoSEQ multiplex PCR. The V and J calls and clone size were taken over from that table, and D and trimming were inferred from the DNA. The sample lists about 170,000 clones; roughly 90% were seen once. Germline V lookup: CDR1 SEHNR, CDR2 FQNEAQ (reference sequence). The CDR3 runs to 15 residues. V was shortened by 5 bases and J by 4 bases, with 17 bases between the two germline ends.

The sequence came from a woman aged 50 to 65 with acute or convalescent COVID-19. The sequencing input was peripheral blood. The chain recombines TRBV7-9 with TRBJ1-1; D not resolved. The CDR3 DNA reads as TGTGCCAGCAGCCAGCGGACTCCTCTGGGCACTGAAGCTTTCTTT. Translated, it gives CASSQRTPLGTEAFF.